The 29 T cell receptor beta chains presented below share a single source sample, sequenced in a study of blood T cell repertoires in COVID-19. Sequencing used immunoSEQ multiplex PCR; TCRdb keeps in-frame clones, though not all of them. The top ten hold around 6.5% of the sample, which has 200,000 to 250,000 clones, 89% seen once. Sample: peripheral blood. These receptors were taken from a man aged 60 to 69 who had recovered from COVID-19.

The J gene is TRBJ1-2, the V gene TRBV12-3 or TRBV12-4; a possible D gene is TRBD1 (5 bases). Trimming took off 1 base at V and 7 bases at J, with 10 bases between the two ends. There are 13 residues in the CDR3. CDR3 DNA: TGTGCCAGCAGTTTAGGGGGCTCGAGTGGCTACACCTTC. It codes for CASSLGGSSGYTF.

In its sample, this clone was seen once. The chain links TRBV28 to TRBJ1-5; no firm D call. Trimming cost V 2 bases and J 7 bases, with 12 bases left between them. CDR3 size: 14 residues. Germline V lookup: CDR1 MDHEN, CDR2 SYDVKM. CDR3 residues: CASSLNPGVQPQHF. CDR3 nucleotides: TGTGCCAGCAGTTTAAACCCGGGTGTCCAGCCCCAGCATTTT.

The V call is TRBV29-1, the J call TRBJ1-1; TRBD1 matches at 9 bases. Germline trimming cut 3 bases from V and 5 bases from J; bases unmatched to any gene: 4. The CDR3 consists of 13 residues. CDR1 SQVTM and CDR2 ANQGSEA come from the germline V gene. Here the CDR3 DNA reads TGCAGCGTTGAGACAGGGGGATATACTGAAGCTTTCTTT. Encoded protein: CSVETGGYTEAFF.

The CDR3 DNA follows: TGTGCCAGCAGTCGAGGACTAGGGGACACCGGGGAGCTGTTTTTT. Its translation is CASSRGLGDTGELFF. This chain links TRBV27 with TRBJ2-2; 7 bases match TRBD2. The V and J ends lost 5 bases and 3 bases, in that order; junction bases with no gene match: 6. Germline assignment: CDR1 MNHEY and CDR2 SMNVEV (reference sequence). The CDR3 covers 15 residues.

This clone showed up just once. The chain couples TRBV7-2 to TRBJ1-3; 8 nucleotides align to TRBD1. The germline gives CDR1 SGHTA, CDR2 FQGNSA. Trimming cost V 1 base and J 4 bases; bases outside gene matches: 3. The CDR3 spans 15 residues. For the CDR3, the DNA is TGTGCCAGCAGCTTAGAGGACAGGGCGGGAAACACCATATATTTT. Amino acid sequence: CASSLEDRAGNTIYF.

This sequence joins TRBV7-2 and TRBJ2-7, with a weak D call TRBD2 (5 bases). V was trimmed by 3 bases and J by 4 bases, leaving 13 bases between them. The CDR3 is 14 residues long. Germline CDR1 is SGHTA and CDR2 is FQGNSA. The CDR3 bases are TGTGCCAGCAGCTTCTGGCACGGGGTTTACGAGCAGTACTTC. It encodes CASSFWHGVYEQYF.

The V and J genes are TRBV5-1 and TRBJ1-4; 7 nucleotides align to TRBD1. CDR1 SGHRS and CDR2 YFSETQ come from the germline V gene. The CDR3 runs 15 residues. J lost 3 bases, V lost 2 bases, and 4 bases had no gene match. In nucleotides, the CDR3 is TGCGCCAGCAGCTTCGTCAGGGGGTCTAATGAAAAACTGTTTTTT. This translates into CASSFVRGSNEKLFF.

The CDR3 loop is CASSQAPGQTTASPLHF. DNA of the CDR3: TGTGCCAGCAGCCAAGCCCCCGGTCAGACAACAGCTTCACCCCTCCACTTT. The chain employs TRBV3-1 (or the pseudogene TRBV3-2) and TRBJ1-6; D not resolved. CDR3 length: 17 residues. Trimming took off 1 base at V and 9 bases at J, with 19 bases between the two ends. Germline lookup yields CDR1 LGHDT and CDR2 YNNKEL (reference sequence).

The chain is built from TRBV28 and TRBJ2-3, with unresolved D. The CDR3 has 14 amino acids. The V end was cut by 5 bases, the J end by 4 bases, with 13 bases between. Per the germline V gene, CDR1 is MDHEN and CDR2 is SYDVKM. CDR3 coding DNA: TGTGCCAGCAGTCCCCCTGTGGGCGCAGATACGCAGTATTTT. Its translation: CASSPPVGADTQYF.

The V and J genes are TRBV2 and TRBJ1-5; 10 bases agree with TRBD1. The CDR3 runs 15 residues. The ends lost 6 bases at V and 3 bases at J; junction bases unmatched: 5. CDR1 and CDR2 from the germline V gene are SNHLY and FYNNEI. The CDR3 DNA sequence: TGTGCCAGCAGCCAGGACAGGGGGTCCAATCAGCCCCAGCATTTT. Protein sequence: CASSQDRGSNQPQHF. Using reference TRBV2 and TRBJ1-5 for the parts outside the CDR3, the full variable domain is EPEVTQTPSHQVTQMGQEVILRCVPISNHLYFYWYRQILGQKVEFLVSFYNNEISEKSEIFDDQFSVERPDGSNFTLKIRSTKLEDSAMYFCASSQDRGSNQPQHFGDGTRLSIL.

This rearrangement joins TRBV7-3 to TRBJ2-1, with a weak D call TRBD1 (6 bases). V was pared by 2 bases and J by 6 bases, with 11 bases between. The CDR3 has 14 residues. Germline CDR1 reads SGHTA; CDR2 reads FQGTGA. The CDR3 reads CASSLVRGSNEQFF. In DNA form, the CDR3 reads TGTGCCAGCAGCTTAGTGAGGGGGTCCAATGAGCAGTTCTTC.

Here the CDR3 DNA reads TGTGCCAGCAGCTCTTTAACCCATGCGGGCTACACCTTC. It yields the protein CASSSLTHAGYTF. This chain joins TRBV7-9 and TRBJ1-2; D is unclear. The length of the CDR3 is 13 residues. Germline CDR1 reads SEHNR; CDR2 reads FQNEAQ (reference sequence). Between the trimmed V and J ends, which lost 4 bases and 8 bases, there was a span of 14 bases.

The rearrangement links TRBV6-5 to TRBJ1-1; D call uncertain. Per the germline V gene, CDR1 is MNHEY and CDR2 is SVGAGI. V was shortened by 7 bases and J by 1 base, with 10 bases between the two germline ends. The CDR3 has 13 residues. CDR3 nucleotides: TGTGCCAGCAAGTGGCAACAGAACACTGAAGCTTTCTTT. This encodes CASKWQQNTEAFF.

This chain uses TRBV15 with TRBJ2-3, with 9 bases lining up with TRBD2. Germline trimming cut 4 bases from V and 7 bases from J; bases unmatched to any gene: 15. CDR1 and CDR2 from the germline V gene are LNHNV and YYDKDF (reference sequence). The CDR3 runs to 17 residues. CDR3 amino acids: CATSTMIISTSGYTQYF. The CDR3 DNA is TGTGCCACCAGCACCATGATAATTTCGACTAGCGGCTATACGCAGTATTTT.

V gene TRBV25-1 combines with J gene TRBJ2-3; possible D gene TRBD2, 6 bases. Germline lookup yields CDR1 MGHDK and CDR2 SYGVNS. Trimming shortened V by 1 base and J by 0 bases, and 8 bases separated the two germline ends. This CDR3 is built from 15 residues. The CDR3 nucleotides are TGTGCCAGCAGTGAATTTGCGGGGAGCACAGATACGCAGTATTTT. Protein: CASSEFAGSTDTQYF.

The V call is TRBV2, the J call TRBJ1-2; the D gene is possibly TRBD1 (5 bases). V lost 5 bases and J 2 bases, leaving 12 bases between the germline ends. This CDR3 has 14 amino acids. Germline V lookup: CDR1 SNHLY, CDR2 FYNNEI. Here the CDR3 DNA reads TGTGCCAGCAGTACAACAGGAATGAACTATGGCTACACCTTC. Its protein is CASSTTGMNYGYTF.

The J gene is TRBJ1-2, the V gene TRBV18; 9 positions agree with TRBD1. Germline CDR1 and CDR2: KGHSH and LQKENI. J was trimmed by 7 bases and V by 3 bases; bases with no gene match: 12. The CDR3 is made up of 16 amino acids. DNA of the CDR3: TGTGCCAGCTCACCTACTACCGGGACAGGGATAGGTGGCTACACCTTC. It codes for CASSPTTGTGIGGYTF. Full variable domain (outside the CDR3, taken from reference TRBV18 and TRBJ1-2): NAGVMQNPRHLVRRRGQEARLRCSPMKGHSHVYWYRQLPEEGLKFMVYLQKENIIDESGMPKERFSAEFPKEGPSILRIQQVVRGDSAAYFCASSPTTGTGIGGYTFGSGTRLTVV.

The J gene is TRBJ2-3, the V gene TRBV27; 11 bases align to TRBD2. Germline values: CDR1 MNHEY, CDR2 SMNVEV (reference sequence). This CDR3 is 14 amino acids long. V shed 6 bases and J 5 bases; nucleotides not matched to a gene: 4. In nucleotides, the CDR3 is TGTGCCAGCAGGTTAGCGGGAGGGGGAGATACGCAGTATTTT. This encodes CASRLAGGGDTQYF.

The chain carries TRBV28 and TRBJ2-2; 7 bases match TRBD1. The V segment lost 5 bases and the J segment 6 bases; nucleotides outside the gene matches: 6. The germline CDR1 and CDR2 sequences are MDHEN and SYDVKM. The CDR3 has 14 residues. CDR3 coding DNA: TGTGCCAGCAGTACCACAGGGGTAGCCGGGGAGCTGTTTTTT. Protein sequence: CASSTTGVAGELFF.

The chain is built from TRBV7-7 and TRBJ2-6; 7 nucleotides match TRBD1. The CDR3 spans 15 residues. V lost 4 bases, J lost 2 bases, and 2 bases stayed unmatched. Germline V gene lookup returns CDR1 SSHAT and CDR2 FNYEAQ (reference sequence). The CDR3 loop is CASSSQGAGANVLTF. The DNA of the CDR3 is TGTGCCAGCAGCTCTCAGGGGGCTGGGGCCAACGTCCTGACTTTC. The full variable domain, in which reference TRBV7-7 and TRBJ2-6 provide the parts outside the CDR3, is GAGVSQSPRYKVTKRGQDVTLRCDPISSHATLYWYQQALGQGPEFLTYFNYEAQPDKSGLPSDRFSAERPEGSISTLTIQRTEQRDSAMYRCASSSQGAGANVLTFGAGSRLTVL.

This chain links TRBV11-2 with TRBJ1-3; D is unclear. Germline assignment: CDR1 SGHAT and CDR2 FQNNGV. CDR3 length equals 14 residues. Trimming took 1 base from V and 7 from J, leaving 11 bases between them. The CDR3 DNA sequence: TGTGCCAGCAGCTTAGCTCCTTCCCAGAACACCATATATTTT. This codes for CASSLAPSQNTIYF.

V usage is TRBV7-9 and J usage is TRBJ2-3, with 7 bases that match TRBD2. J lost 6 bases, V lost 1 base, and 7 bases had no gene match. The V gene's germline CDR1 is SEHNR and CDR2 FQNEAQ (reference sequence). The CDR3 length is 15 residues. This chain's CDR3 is CASSLGIAGSDTQYF. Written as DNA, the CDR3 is TGTGCCAGCAGCTTAGGGATAGCGGGCTCGGATACGCAGTATTTT. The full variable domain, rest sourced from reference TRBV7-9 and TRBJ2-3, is DTGVSQNPRHKITKRGQNVTFRCDPISEHNRLYWYRQTLGQGPEFLTYFQNEAQLEKSRLLSDRFSAERPKGSFSTLEIQRTEQGDSAMYLCASSLGIAGSDTQYFGPGTRLTVL.

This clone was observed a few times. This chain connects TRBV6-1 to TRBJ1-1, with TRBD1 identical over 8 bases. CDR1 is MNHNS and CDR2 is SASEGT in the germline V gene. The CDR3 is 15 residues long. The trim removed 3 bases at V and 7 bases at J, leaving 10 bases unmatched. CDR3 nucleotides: TGTGCCAGCAGTGATCACAGGGGGACAGTAAGTGAAGCTTTCTTT. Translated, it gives CASSDHRGTVSEAFF.

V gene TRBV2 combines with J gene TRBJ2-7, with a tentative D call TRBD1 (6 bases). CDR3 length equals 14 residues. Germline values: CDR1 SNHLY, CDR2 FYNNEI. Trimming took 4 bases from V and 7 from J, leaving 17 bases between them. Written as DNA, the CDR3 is TGTGCCAGCAGTGTGACAGGCGGTACTACGGAGCAGTACTTC. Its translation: CASSVTGGTTEQYF. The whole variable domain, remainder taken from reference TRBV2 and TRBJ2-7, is EPEVTQTPSHQVTQMGQEVILRCVPISNHLYFYWYRQILGQKVEFLVSFYNNEISEKSEIFDDQFSVERPDGSNFTLKIRSTKLEDSAMYFCASSVTGGTTEQYFGPGTRLTVT.

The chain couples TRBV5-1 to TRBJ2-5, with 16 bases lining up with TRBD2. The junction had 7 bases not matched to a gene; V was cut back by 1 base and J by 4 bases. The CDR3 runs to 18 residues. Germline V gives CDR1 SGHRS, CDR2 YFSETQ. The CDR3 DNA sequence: TGCGCCAGCAGCTTGCCGGGACTAGCGGGAGGGGGACGAGAGACCCAGTACTTC. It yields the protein CASSLPGLAGGGRETQYF. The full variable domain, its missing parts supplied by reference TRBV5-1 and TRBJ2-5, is KAGVTQTPRYLIKTRGQQVTLSCSPISGHRSVSWYQQTPGQGLQFLFEYFSETQRNKGNFPGRFSGRQFSNSRSEMNVSTLELGDSALYLCASSLPGLAGGGRETQYFGPGTRLLVL.

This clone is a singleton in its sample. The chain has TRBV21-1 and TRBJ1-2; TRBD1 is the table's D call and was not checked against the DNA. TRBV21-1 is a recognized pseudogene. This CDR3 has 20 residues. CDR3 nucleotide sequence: TGTGCCAGCAGCAAAGTAATAAAAAGCTCTTATAGGGGTAACTACTATGGCTACACCTTC. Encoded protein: CASSKVIKSSYRGNYYGYTF.

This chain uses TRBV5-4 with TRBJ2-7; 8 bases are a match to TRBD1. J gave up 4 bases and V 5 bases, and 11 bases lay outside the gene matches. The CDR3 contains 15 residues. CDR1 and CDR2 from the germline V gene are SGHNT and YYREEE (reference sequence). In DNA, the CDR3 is TGTGCCAGCAGTCAGGGGGCCTCCGAGGGTTACGAGCAGTACTTC. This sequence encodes CASSQGASEGYEQYF.

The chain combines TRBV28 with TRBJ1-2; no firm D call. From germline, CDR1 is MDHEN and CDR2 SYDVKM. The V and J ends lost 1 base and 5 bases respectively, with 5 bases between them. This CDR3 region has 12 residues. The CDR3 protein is CASSLSSYGYTF. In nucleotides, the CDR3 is TGTGCCAGCAGTTTATCGTCTTATGGCTACACCTTC.

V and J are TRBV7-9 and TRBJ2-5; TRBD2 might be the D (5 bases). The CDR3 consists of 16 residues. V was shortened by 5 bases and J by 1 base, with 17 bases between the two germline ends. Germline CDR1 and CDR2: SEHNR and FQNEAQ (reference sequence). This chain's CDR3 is CASSPSEAGPQETQYF. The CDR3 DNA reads TGTGCCAGCAGCCCCTCGGAGGCAGGCCCCCAAGAGACCCAGTACTTC.